This TCR beta chain was found in a study of T cells in Graves' hyperthyroidism and ophthalmopathy. It was at first hyperthyroidism diagnosis, before any ophthalmopathy symptoms, that the blood sample was taken. The V segment lost 0 bases and the J segment 1 base; nucleotides outside the gene matches: 4. The CDR3 consists of 16 residues. The V gene's germline CDR1 is KGHSH and CDR2 LQKENI. This clonotype was recorded at least ten times. Amplified TCR beta CDR3 regions came from RNA transcripts. The HTBI primer set served for first-round RT-PCR of the TCR CDR3. One entry per CDR3 protein results from TCRdb running MiXCR on the multiplex PCR reads. The data contain about 250,000 distinct CDR3 sequences, roughly 15% of them singletons.

Specimen: blood. The receptor was isolated from a woman between 45 and 65 years old with Graves' hyperthyroidism that later progressed to Graves' ophthalmopathy. The rearrangement links TRBV18 to TRBJ2-3, with TRBD1 matching over 7 bases. The CDR3 bases are TGTGCCAGCTCACCACCCTCGACAGGGCGCACAGATACGCAGTATTTT. Translation gives CASSPPSTGRTDTQYF.